One TCR beta chain is described in this entry. This record comes from a study of blood T cell repertoires in COVID-19. This CDR3 spans 13 amino acids. Germline CDR1 is SGHNT and CDR2 is YENEEA. The V gene end was trimmed by 9 bases and the J gene end by 5 bases; junction bases not matched to a gene: 6. In the original processing: Researchers report that nucleated cell counts were estimated from reference gene primer amplification. Profiling relied on immunoSEQ multiplex PCR, and the TCRdb table lists in-frame clones only, not all of them. The D gene and trimming were derived from the DNA, and the V and J assignments and clone size from that table. The repertoire consists of some 220,000 clones, with roughly 85% occurring once and the leading ten covering 4.5% to 6%.

The chain links TRBV11-3 to TRBJ1-1, with 10 bases fitting TRBD1. This clonotype was obtained from a man aged 45-60 years with COVID-19, enrolled during active disease. The sample taken for sequencing was peripheral blood. CDR3 sequence: CASSTGGTTEAFF. CDR3 nucleotide sequence: TGTGCCAGTTCGACAGGGGGCACGACTGAAGCTTTCTTT. The full variable domain, in which reference TRBV11-3 and TRBJ1-1 provide the parts outside the CDR3, is EAGVVQSPRYKIIEKKQPVAFWCNPISGHNTLYWYLQNLGQGPELLIRYENEEAVDDSQLPKDRFSAERLKGVDSTLKIQPAELGDSAVYLCASSTGGTTEAFFGQGTRLTVV.